This T cell receptor (beta chain) appears in the sequencing data of a study of blood T cell repertoires in COVID-19 (dated by TCRdb to the early 2020s). Regarding the study in general: Collaborator samples came from the United States, Italy and Spain and covered acute and convalescent phases of COVID-19. The material from the prospective study consisted of cDNA or gDNA derived from T cells, B-cell-depleted T cells, or PBMCs. Subjects who had been exposed to COVID-19, were actively infected with it, or had recovered from it provided the deeply sampled blood TCRbeta repertoires that made up the dataset. The repertoires were released in a freely available public database meant as a resource for research on the immune response to SARS-CoV-2. Samples were obtained from the ongoing ImmuneRACE study (first 160 participants) and from 950 to 1,500 subjects provided by 6 global collaborators. A de-identified subject ID, COVID-19 status, age in years and sex were almost always included in the sample metadata. Where available, HLA class I and class II types were obtained from metadata supplied by the sample provider rather than from assay-based typing. Broad study findings and their caveats: Clinical and demographic metadata were provided uncurated, with the amount varying by source and participant.

CDR3 length: 13 amino acids, cysteine to phenylalanine. Only the CDR3 DNA is retained, 39 bases long and in frame from the first base. In the germline V gene, CDR1 corresponds to MNHEY and CDR2 to SVGAGI. At the junction V is shortened by 8 bases and J by 4 bases, with 14 bases in between. TCRbeta CDR3 regions were amplified from genomic DNA using the immunoSEQ Assay, a bias-controlled multiplex PCR. Processing in the source paper ran as follows. The number of nucleated cells in each sample was estimated by amplification of reference gene primers within the assay. To quantify the absolute abundance of each unique TCRbeta CDR3 rearrangement, sequence reads were collapsed and filtered. For each sample, productive Simpson clonality was calculated as the square root of Simpson's diversity index over productive rearrangements. Here the immuneACCESS table is served through TCRdb, limited to in-frame sequences with V and J called. Missing clones are a known gap in these copies; in checked studies unresolved V genes cover under half, and the rest lacks a known reason. V, J and clone size derive from that table, while D and trimming were established from the DNA sequence. The sample yields around 120,000 clones; more than 75% were counted once. The top ten clones comprise roughly 8% of the sample.

Each collaborating institution followed its own protocols to collect whole blood in K2EDTA tubes. Collaborator samples were shipped for TCRbeta analysis as frozen whole blood, isolated PBMCs, or DNA extracted from either sample type. This clone was counted once. Its antigen is not yet known. Base qualities are not at hand, and no much larger clone is one base apart. Sequenced sample: peripheral blood. In this chain, TRBV6-5 is recombined with TRBJ1-1; the D gene is perhaps TRBD1, from 5 matching bases. The receptor was derived from a man between 50 and 59 years old with acute or convalescent COVID-19. The bases read TGTGCCAGCGAAGGGGTCGGGGGCACTGAAGCTTTCTTT. This sequence encodes CASEGVGGTEAFF.